This TCR beta chain comes out of a study of T cell responses to AZD1222 COVID-19 vaccine. TCRdb's copy holds only in-frame clones and misses some; the assay was immunoSEQ multiplex PCR. Of around 150,000 clones in the sample, approximately 90% are singletons; the top ten hold 1.9%. This clone was recorded only once. The antigen remains undetermined. Findings and caveats of the study: Reports indicate that nearly half of spike-specific TCRs are directed at unmutated variant regions.

V gave up 4 bases and J gave up 8 bases, with 3 bases separating them. CDR3 size: 10 residues. Germline values: CDR1 SNHLY, CDR2 FYNNEI. The TCR sequence derives from an adult in good health. The chain uses TRBV2 and TRBJ2-1; no reliable D call. This material consisted of peripheral blood, taken on day 0 of AZD1222 vaccination. CDR3 bases: TGTGCCAGCAGTGTCTATGAGCAGTTCTTC. This gives the protein CASSVYEQFF.